The sample holds a few counts of the clone carrying this T cell receptor (beta chain). In the original processing: Quantification of nucleated cells was approximated via reference gene primer amplification. Generated by immunoSEQ multiplex PCR, the TCRdb table keeps only in-frame clones and is missing some. The DNA gave D and trimming, while V, J and clone size come from that table. The sample includes about 140,000 clones, roughly 80% seen only once; the top ten take about 8.4%. The data belong to a study of blood T cell repertoires in COVID-19. Study-level background: The United States, Italy and Spain provided the acute and convalescent COVID-19 samples. T cells, B-cell-depleted T cells, or PBMCs supplied cDNA or gDNA.

The germline CDR1 and CDR2 sequences are MNHEY and SVGEGT. The CDR3 length is 14 residues. The V end was cut by 4 bases, the J end by 0 bases, with 7 bases between. The chain couples TRBV6-2 or TRBV6-3 to TRBJ2-1; D not resolved. Sequencing was performed on peripheral blood. The clonotype comes from a woman aged 45-59 years with active or convalescent COVID-19. The CDR3 loop reads CASSSAGSYNEQFF. For the CDR3, the DNA is TGTGCCAGCAGTTCCGCCGGCTCCTACAATGAGCAGTTCTTC.